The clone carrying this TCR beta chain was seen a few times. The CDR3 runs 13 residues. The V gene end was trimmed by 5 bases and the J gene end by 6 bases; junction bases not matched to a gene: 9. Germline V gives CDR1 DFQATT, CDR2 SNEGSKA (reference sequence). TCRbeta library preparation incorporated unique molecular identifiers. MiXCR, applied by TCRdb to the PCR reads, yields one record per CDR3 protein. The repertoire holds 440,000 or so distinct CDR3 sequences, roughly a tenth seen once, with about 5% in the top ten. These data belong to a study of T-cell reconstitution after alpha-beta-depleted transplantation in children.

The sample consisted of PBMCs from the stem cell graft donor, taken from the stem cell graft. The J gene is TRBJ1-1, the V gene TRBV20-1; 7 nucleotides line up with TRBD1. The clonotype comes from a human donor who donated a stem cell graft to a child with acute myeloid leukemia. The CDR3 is CSAFETGPAEAFF. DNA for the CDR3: TGCAGTGCTTTTGAGACAGGGCCCGCTGAAGCTTTCTTT.